Here is one T cell receptor (beta chain) with its context. As yet, its antigen is unknown. The CDR3 loop spans 15 amino acids. Trimming took 5 bases from V and 6 from J; bases not matched to a gene: 12. Germline V CDR1 and CDR2: LNHDA, SQIVND (reference sequence). The time point: week 47, end of study. Doses comprised 300 ug of mutant IDH1 20-mer peptide each, plus topical imiquimod. This sample was included in a study of a mutant IDH1 vaccine in newly diagnosed glioma. TCRdb's copy holds only in-frame clones and misses some; the assay was immunoSEQ multiplex PCR. The sample consists of around 26,000 clones, 82% of them appearing once.

This specimen consisted of PBMCs, obtained from a glioma patient whose treatment included an IDH1 peptide vaccine. The source of this sequence is a man between 35 and 55 years old with glioma. Some clones in this sample may be carry-over from other donors' samples. The chain employs TRBV19 and TRBJ1-1; 7 bases match TRBD1. CDR3 nucleotides: TGTGCCAGTAGTTTCCAAACAGGGGTAGGCGCTGAAGCTTTCTTT. It codes for CASSFQTGVGAEAFF.